The clone carrying this T cell receptor (beta chain) was seen many times. The target antigen is unknown. This record comes from a study of T cells in Graves' hyperthyroidism and ophthalmopathy. Whole-study context: At initial diagnosis, before any treatment had begun, peripheral blood was obtained.

Template material for amplifying TCR beta CDR3 regions consisted of RNA transcripts. HTBI primers were the set used in a first-round RT-PCR of the TCR CDR3. TCRdb ran MiXCR on the multiplex PCR reads and lists one entry per CDR3 protein. The sample includes more than 500,000 distinct CDR3 sequences, 14% of them seen just once. Each patient was aged 18 to 65 and had newly diagnosed hyperthyroidism of under 2 months' duration. The source of the PBMCs was around 10 ml of fresh peripheral blood. Study outcomes and limitations: In the blood, most expanded thyroid clonotypes above 0.001 appeared as well.

The sequencing sample was made of blood. This clonotype originated in a woman aged 40-49 years with Graves' hyperthyroidism.

The CDR3 here is CASSNTGTINEKLFF. DNA of the CDR3: TGTGCCAGCAGCAATACCGGGACAATCAATGAAAAACTGTTTTTT. The V call is TRBV6-1, the J call TRBJ1-4, with a weak D call TRBD1 (6 bases). V lost 6 bases, J lost 5 bases, and 16 bases lay in between. The CDR3 totals 15 residues. CDR1 MNHNS and CDR2 SASEGT come from the germline V gene.